Listed below are T cell receptor beta chains from one sample, sequenced in a study of molecular identifiers for immune sequencing clone quantification. TCRdb called the PCR reads again in MiXCR, with one record for every CDR3 protein. The profile shows hundreds of thousands of distinct CDR3 sequences, 15% to 20% of them singletons. The sample was naive CD8+ T cells from blood, with Jurkat cell RNA spiked in. The receptors originated from a human donor in good health. Some libraries in this study had Jurkat cell RNA spiked in. The CDR3 runs from the conserved cysteine through the conserved F or W.

V gene	J gene	CDR3 protein
TRBV20-1	TRBJ1-4	CSAQAVPRGEKLFF
TRBV7-9	TRBJ1-3	CASSLERSPGNTIYF
TRBV3-1	TRBJ1-1	CASSSPDLGVVGTEAFF
TRBV7-9	TRBJ2-3	CACSLALGGSGDTQYF
TRBV15	TRBJ1-4	CATSSGTGDEKLFF
TRBV19	TRBJ2-1	CASTPTKAAYNEQFF
TRBV4-3	TRBJ1-6	CASSQEGQGNSPLHF
TRBV7-9	TRBJ1-3	CASSRGQWSGAQGNTIYF
TRBV14	TRBJ2-1	CASSQAGRSVAFF
TRBV29-1	TRBJ2-7	CSVEGTGFSYEQYF
TRBV11-2	TRBJ1-1	CASSLETVMNTEAFF
TRBV7-2	TRBJ2-3	CASSLGLRGLSTDTQYF
TRBV6-2/TRBV6-3	TRBJ1-5	CASSDRTNQPQHF
TRBV12-3/TRBV12-4	TRBJ1-5	CASNGEGQRWTIYRQPQHF
TRBV5-6	TRBJ1-5	CASSFRGAGNQPQHF
TRBV19	TRBJ2-1	CASSPLAGEQFF
TRBV7-9	TRBJ2-5	CASSPRSGAGETQYF
TRBV4-3	TRBJ1-1	CASSQDWAGAPEAFF
TRBV30	TRBJ2-7	CAWSGPPGGDEQYF
TRBV6-4	TRBJ2-3	CASRPGLAGPLTDTQYF
TRBV19	TRBJ2-2	CASSITGANTGELFF
TRBV19	TRBJ2-3	CASSIDSGSHWADTQYF
TRBV7-9	TRBJ2-1	CASSLSVGGPYNEQFF
TRBV20-1	TRBJ2-3	CSARDGGTQYF
TRBV30	TRBJ1-2	CAWSDGFYGYTF
TRBV12-3/TRBV12-4	TRBJ2-3	CASNPGGAGDTQYF
TRBV28	TRBJ2-5	CASSFRLAGGFSQETQYF
TRBV14	TRBJ2-4	CASSQAGNPPGKNIQYF
TRBV7-6	TRBJ1-1	CASSLNRDITEAFF
TRBV19	TRBJ2-7	CASSRTVSYEQYF
TRBV9	TRBJ2-7	CASSESGGQSYEQYF
TRBV5-3	TRBJ1-4	CASSHRDRGNEKLSF
TRBV24-1	TRBJ2-1	CATSDYTGTSGINEQFF
TRBV20-1	TRBJ2-7	CSARAVGSSYEQYF
TRBV12-3/TRBV12-4	TRBJ2-1	CASSPGARIDENEQFF
TRBV6-2/TRBV6-3	TRBJ1-1	CASSSAPGQDVNTEAFF
TRBV4-1	TRBJ1-4	CASSFRQTTNEKLFF
TRBV5-1	TRBJ2-1	CASSLAGTGLNNEQFF
TRBV24-1	TRBJ1-4	CAAGTGGQNEKLFF
TRBV7-9	TRBJ2-7	CASSPRTGEVEQYF
TRBV6-2/TRBV6-3	TRBJ1-1	CAGSYRTGSEAFF
TRBV13	TRBJ2-3	CASSLWRGDTFSTDTQYF
TRBV6-2/TRBV6-3	TRBJ2-7	CASSTGPRDEQYF
TRBV4-3	TRBJ2-7	CASSQGPGYGQYF
TRBV2	TRBJ2-3	CASRSPPDTQYF
TRBV10-1	TRBJ2-1	CVSSEALAGPYNEQFF
TRBV6-5	TRBJ2-1	CASSYRDRDSELFF
TRBV7-6	TRBJ2-5	CASSLGTGAGAAQYF
TRBV20-1	TRBJ2-5	CSPLVLQETQYF
TRBV24-1	TRBJ1-1	CATEEGSGEAFF
TRBV9	TRBJ2-2	CASSAEGEVGGAGDTGELFF